This is a list of T cell receptor beta chains from one sample in a study of CD8 T cells in Susac syndrome. TCRdb itself ran the immunoSEQ multiplex PCR reads through MiXCR, one entry per CDR3 protein. The sample has 170,000 or so distinct CDR3 sequences; roughly 92% are singletons. Input material: CD4+ T cells from PBMCs. The origin of the receptors is a human donor with Susac syndrome. Both conserved end residues are part of each CDR3. The order of the fields is J gene, D gene, clone size, V gene, CDR3 protein, CDR3 DNA. The D gene is left open where the match is weak. Size is omitted from some rows. Given values are once, few, many or a class for expanded clones.

J gene: TRBJ2-1; D gene: TRBD2; clone size: .; V gene: TRBV6-2/TRBV6-3; CDR3 protein: CASSQSGGGSYNEQFF; CDR3 DNA: TGTGCCAGCAGTCAAAGCGGGGGGGGCTCCTACAATGAGCAGTTCTTC
J gene: TRBJ1-4; D gene: .; clone size: .; V gene: TRBV27; CDR3 protein: CASSPRTGREKLFF; CDR3 DNA: TGTGCCAGCAGTCCCCGGACGGGCCGTGAAAAACTGTTTTTT
J gene: TRBJ1-2; D gene: TRBD1; clone size: .; V gene: TRBV29-1; CDR3 protein: CSVESGGSGYTF; CDR3 DNA: TGCAGCGTTGAATCAGGGGGCTCTGGCTACACCTTC
J gene: TRBJ1-3; D gene: .; clone size: .; V gene: TRBV29-1; CDR3 protein: CSPSEPGNTIYF; CDR3 DNA: TGCAGCCCCTCTGAGCCTGGAAACACCATATATTTT
J gene: TRBJ2-3; D gene: .; clone size: .; V gene: TRBV20-1; CDR3 protein: CSAIGEGIADTQYF; CDR3 DNA: TGCAGTGCCATTGGAGAGGGGATCGCAGATACGCAGTATTTT
J gene: TRBJ2-5; D gene: .; clone size: .; V gene: TRBV20-1; CDR3 protein: CSATQGHETQYF; CDR3 DNA: TGCAGTGCTACTCAGGGTCACGAGACCCAGTACTTC
J gene: TRBJ1-1; D gene: .; clone size: .; V gene: TRBV18; CDR3 protein: CASSPNVKNTEAFF; CDR3 DNA: TGTGCCAGCTCACCAAACGTGAAGAACACTGAAGCTTTCTTT
J gene: TRBJ2-2; D gene: .; clone size: once; V gene: TRBV29-1; CDR3 protein: CSVLYRDTGELFF; CDR3 DNA: TGCAGCGTGCTATACAGGGACACCGGGGAGCTGTTTTTT
J gene: TRBJ2-1; D gene: .; clone size: once; V gene: TRBV20-1; CDR3 protein: CSARDVGGLSYNEQFF; CDR3 DNA: TGCAGTGCTAGAGATGTGGGGGGGCTATCCTACAATGAGCAGTTCTTC
J gene: TRBJ1-2; D gene: TRBD1; clone size: .; V gene: TRBV30; CDR3 protein: CAWSGDSAGYTF; CDR3 DNA: TGTGCCTGGAGTGGGGACAGTGCTGGCTACACCTTC
J gene: TRBJ1-6; D gene: .; clone size: .; V gene: TRBV16; CDR3 protein: CASSQSGQDNSPLHF; CDR3 DNA: TGTGCCAGCAGCCAATCAGGTCAGGATAATTCACCCCTCCACTTT
J gene: TRBJ1-3; D gene: .; clone size: .; V gene: TRBV29-1; CDR3 protein: CSVQEGPGNTIYF; CDR3 DNA: TGCAGCGTTCAGGAGGGGCCCGGAAACACCATATATTTT
J gene: TRBJ2-4; D gene: TRBD2; clone size: .; V gene: TRBV6-5; CDR3 protein: CASSFKGSGGQNIQYF; CDR3 DNA: TGTGCCAGCAGTTTTAAGGGTAGCGGGGGGCAAAACATTCAGTACTTC
J gene: TRBJ2-7; D gene: TRBD1; clone size: once; V gene: TRBV7-2; CDR3 protein: CASSSQGAEYEQYF; CDR3 DNA: TGTGCCAGCAGCTCACAGGGGGCGGAGTACGAGCAGTACTTC
J gene: TRBJ2-7; D gene: .; clone size: .; V gene: TRBV20-1; CDR3 protein: CSARQSSYEQYF; CDR3 DNA: TGCAGTGCTAGGCAGAGCTCCTACGAGCAGTACTTC
J gene: TRBJ1-6; D gene: .; clone size: .; V gene: TRBV15; CDR3 protein: CATSRDGSYSPLHF; CDR3 DNA: TGTGCCACCAGCAGAGATGGTTCCTATTCACCCCTCCACTTT
J gene: TRBJ1-2; D gene: TRBD1; clone size: .; V gene: TRBV19; CDR3 protein: CASSIGQGTGGYTF; CDR3 DNA: TGTGCCAGTAGTATTGGACAGGGAACGGGAGGCTACACCTTC
J gene: TRBJ1-1; D gene: TRBD1; clone size: .; V gene: TRBV20-1; CDR3 protein: CSARVRTTGLNTEAFF; CDR3 DNA: TGCAGTGCTAGAGTTCGTACGACAGGGTTAAACACTGAAGCTTTCTTT
J gene: TRBJ1-5; D gene: TRBD1; clone size: .; V gene: TRBV12-3/TRBV12-4; CDR3 protein: CASSLGGQGFNQPQHF; CDR3 DNA: TGTGCCAGCAGTTTAGGGGGACAGGGGTTCAATCAGCCCCAGCATTTT
J gene: TRBJ2-7; D gene: .; clone size: .; V gene: TRBV6-5; CDR3 protein: CASSYGPHEQYF; CDR3 DNA: TGTGCCAGCAGTTACGGACCCCACGAGCAGTACTTC
J gene: TRBJ2-3; D gene: .; clone size: .; V gene: TRBV7-2; CDR3 protein: CASSFGQGGTDTQCF; CDR3 DNA: TGTGCCAGCAGCTTCGGGCAGGGAGGCACAGATACGCAGTGTTTT
J gene: TRBJ1-6; D gene: TRBD1; clone size: .; V gene: TRBV2; CDR3 protein: CASFQQGANSPLHF; CDR3 DNA: TGTGCCAGCTTCCAACAGGGGGCTAATTCACCCCTCCACTTT
J gene: TRBJ2-3; D gene: TRBD2; clone size: .; V gene: TRBV9; CDR3 protein: CASAPRGDTDTQYF; CDR3 DNA: TGTGCCAGCGCTCCGCGGGGGGACACAGATACGCAGTATTTT
J gene: TRBJ1-2; D gene: .; clone size: .; V gene: TRBV27; CDR3 protein: CASSTLFSPYGYTF; CDR3 DNA: TGTGCCAGCAGTACCCTATTCTCCCCGTATGGCTACACCTTC
J gene: TRBJ1-1; D gene: .; clone size: .; V gene: TRBV21-1; CDR3 protein: CASSKDPQGNTEAFF; CDR3 DNA: TGTGCCAGCAGCAAAGACCCACAGGGGAACACTGAAGCTTTCTTT
J gene: TRBJ1-6; D gene: .; clone size: .; V gene: TRBV15; CDR3 protein: CATSRDRGLLTNSPLHF; CDR3 DNA: TGTGCCACCAGCAGAGATCGAGGCCTACTGACCAATTCACCCCTCCACTTT
J gene: TRBJ1-1; D gene: .; clone size: .; V gene: TRBV5-1; CDR3 protein: CASTPVGGSNEAFF; CDR3 DNA: TGCGCCAGCACCCCCGTTGGAGGTAGCAATGAAGCTTTCTTT
J gene: TRBJ2-1; D gene: .; clone size: .; V gene: TRBV9; CDR3 protein: CASSVGHEQFF; CDR3 DNA: TGTGCCAGCAGCGTGGGGCATGAGCAGTTCTTC
J gene: TRBJ2-5; D gene: TRBD2; clone size: .; V gene: TRBV9; CDR3 protein: CASSVAQRGGQETQYF; CDR3 DNA: TGTGCCAGCAGCGTAGCCCAGCGGGGGGGCCAAGAGACCCAGTACTTC
J gene: TRBJ1-2; D gene: .; clone size: .; V gene: TRBV4-1; CDR3 protein: CASSQDFARYRLDGYTF; CDR3 DNA: TGCGCCAGCAGCCAAGATTTTGCTCGGTACCGCTTGGATGGCTACACCTTC
J gene: TRBJ2-2; D gene: .; clone size: .; V gene: TRBV6-5; CDR3 protein: CASSSLEAGELFF; CDR3 DNA: TGTGCCAGCAGTAGCCTAGAAGCCGGGGAGCTGTTTTTT
J gene: TRBJ1-4; D gene: .; clone size: .; V gene: TRBV20-1; CDR3 protein: CSARGQPVNEKLFF; CDR3 DNA: TGCAGTGCCCGAGGACAGCCCGTTAATGAAAAACTGTTTTTT
J gene: TRBJ1-1; D gene: .; clone size: .; V gene: TRBV4-2; CDR3 protein: CASTLQLNTEAFF; CDR3 DNA: TGTGCCAGCACCTTACAACTGAACACTGAAGCTTTCTTT
J gene: TRBJ2-7; D gene: .; clone size: .; V gene: TRBV29-1; CDR3 protein: CSVTWRGFYEQYF; CDR3 DNA: TGCAGCGTTACCTGGCGCGGGTTCTACGAGCAGTACTTC
J gene: TRBJ1-1; D gene: .; clone size: few; V gene: TRBV29-1; CDR3 protein: CSVLIQTLKAFF; CDR3 DNA: TGCAGCGTCCTAATACAGACGCTAAAAGCTTTCTTT
J gene: TRBJ1-6; D gene: .; clone size: .; V gene: TRBV2; CDR3 protein: CASRAGTVVSPLHF; CDR3 DNA: TGTGCCAGCAGAGCCGGGACCGTCGTATCACCCCTCCACTTT
J gene: TRBJ1-2; D gene: .; clone size: .; V gene: TRBV29-1; CDR3 protein: CSVDPRGGYTF; CDR3 DNA: TGCAGCGTTGACCCCAGGGGAGGCTACACCTTC
J gene: TRBJ1-2; D gene: TRBD1; clone size: .; V gene: TRBV27; CDR3 protein: CASSPRTGDYGYTF; CDR3 DNA: TGTGCCAGCAGTCCACGGACAGGAGACTATGGCTACACCTTC
J gene: TRBJ2-1; D gene: .; clone size: .; V gene: TRBV7-2; CDR3 protein: CASSLQDSHNEQFF; CDR3 DNA: TGTGCCAGCAGCTTACAGGACAGTCACAATGAGCAGTTCTTC
J gene: TRBJ2-7; D gene: .; clone size: .; V gene: TRBV29-1; CDR3 protein: CSVRGHYVTEQYF; CDR3 DNA: TGCAGCGTGCGAGGACACTACGTGACGGAGCAGTACTTC
J gene: TRBJ2-1; D gene: TRBD2; clone size: .; V gene: TRBV7-2; CDR3 protein: CASSLVVSGGRRGEQFF; CDR3 DNA: TGTGCCAGCAGCTTAGTTGTTAGCGGGGGGCGACGCGGTGAGCAGTTCTTC
J gene: TRBJ2-1; D gene: TRBD2; clone size: .; V gene: TRBV6-2/TRBV6-3; CDR3 protein: CASRSAGGNNEQFF; CDR3 DNA: TGTGCCAGCCGTTCAGCGGGGGGGAACAATGAGCAGTTCTTC
J gene: TRBJ2-7; D gene: TRBD1; clone size: .; V gene: TRBV5-4; CDR3 protein: CASSLQGLFSYEQYF; CDR3 DNA: TGTGCCAGCAGCTTACAGGGGCTCTTCTCCTACGAGCAGTACTTC
J gene: TRBJ2-3; D gene: .; clone size: .; V gene: TRBV20-1; CDR3 protein: CSASDLHQGDTQYF; CDR3 DNA: TGCAGTGCTTCGGACCTACACCAGGGGGATACGCAGTATTTT
J gene: TRBJ2-3; D gene: TRBD2; clone size: .; V gene: TRBV4-3; CDR3 protein: CASSQDGQRGNTDTQYF; CDR3 DNA: TGCGCCAGCAGCCAAGACGGCCAGCGGGGAAACACAGATACGCAGTATTTT
J gene: TRBJ1-2; D gene: .; clone size: .; V gene: TRBV2; CDR3 protein: CASSERHGSGYTF; CDR3 DNA: TGTGCCAGCAGTGAACGGCACGGGAGCGGCTACACCTTC
J gene: TRBJ2-1; D gene: TRBD1; clone size: once; V gene: TRBV20-1; CDR3 protein: CSASLRGLNEQFF; CDR3 DNA: TGCAGTGCTAGCCTCAGGGGGCTCAATGAGCAGTTCTTC
J gene: TRBJ1-2; D gene: .; clone size: .; V gene: TRBV6-6; CDR3 protein: CATRPQSGNYGYTF; CDR3 DNA: TGTGCCACCCGCCCGCAGTCGGGGAACTATGGCTACACCTTC